This T cell receptor (beta chain) is drawn from a study of human CD8 memory T cell subsets. The CDR3 is made up of 14 amino acids. The V gene's germline CDR1 is SEHNR and CDR2 FQNEAQ (reference sequence). A UMI-labeled 5' RACE approach was the method that produced the TCR beta libraries. For each CDR3 protein, TCRdb gives one entry from its re-call of the 5' RACE reads, without DNA. Its table lists 9,500 to 15,000 distinct CDR3 sequences. This clonotype was obtained from a human donor in good health. The sample comprised CD8+ T cells from PBMCs. This rearrangement joins TRBV7-9 to TRBJ2-7; TCRdb's D call of TRBD1 is untestable without DNA. CDR3: CASSPPIVTYEQYF.